The 23 T cell receptor beta chains below all came from one sample that was sequenced in a study of blood T cell repertoires in COVID-19. The protocol was immunoSEQ multiplex PCR, while the TCRdb copy is restricted to in-frame clones and leaves out a portion. This sample yields some 380,000 clones, of which 70% to 85% are seen a single time; more than 0.95% belongs to the top ten. The sample consisted of peripheral blood. These receptors all come from a human donor with acute or convalescent COVID-19. The donor label of this sample is uncertain.

This clone was seen just once. V is TRBV9 and J is TRBJ1-2, with D possibly TRBD1 on 6 matching bases. Germline V CDR1 and CDR2: SGDLS, YYNGEE. V was shortened by 0 bases and J by 4 bases, with 10 bases between the two germline ends. This CDR3 region has 14 residues. The CDR3, as DNA: TGTGCCAGCAGCGTAGAGGTAGGGGGCTATGGCTACACCTTC. It codes for CASSVEVGGYGYTF.

This sequence joins TRBV30 and TRBJ2-2; 14 bases are shared with TRBD2. V dropped 2 bases and J dropped 7; count of bases not matched to a gene: 3. This CDR3 is built from 15 residues. Germline values: CDR1 GTSNPN, CDR2 SVGIG (reference sequence). In DNA form, the CDR3 reads TGTGCCTGGAGTCGGACTAGCGGGGGGCGCGGGGAGCTGTTTTTT. It is translated as CAWSRTSGGRGELFF.

The CDR3 DNA sequence: TGTGCCAGCAGCTTAGGGAAGTCCGGGACTAGTCTGAACACCGGGGAGCTGTTTTTT. It translates to CASSLGKSGTSLNTGELFF. The chain joins TRBV7-9 to TRBJ2-2; 8 nucleotides match TRBD2. The CDR3 runs 19 residues. Looked up from germline, CDR1 is SEHNR and CDR2 is FQNEAQ (reference sequence). V shed 1 base and J 1 base; nucleotides not matched to a gene: 11.

The rearrangement uses TRBV3-1 (or the pseudogene TRBV3-2) and TRBJ1-1, with D hard to call. The germline V gene encodes CDR1 LGHDT and CDR2 YNNKEL (reference sequence). V was cut by 3 bases and J by 8 bases, with 10 bases left in between. This CDR3 spans 12 amino acids. In DNA, the CDR3 is TGTGCCAGCAGCCAGGCCCACGGGGAAGCTTTCTTT. Its protein product is CASSQAHGEAFF.

The chain couples TRBV6-5 to TRBJ1-2, with D uncertain. V was clipped by 7 bases and J by 0 bases, with 9 bases between them. CDR1 is MNHEY, CDR2 SVGAGI, per germline. The CDR3 length is 13 residues. The CDR3 DNA follows: TGTGCCAGCACCTCCGCGGCTAACTATGGCTACACCTTC. Translation: CASTSAANYGYTF.

The J gene is TRBJ2-7, the V gene TRBV29-1; D is perhaps TRBD1 (6 bases). The CDR3 has 12 residues. CDR1 and CDR2 (germline): SQVTM, ANQGSEA. Deletions cut 7 bases from V and 2 bases from J, with 12 bases between. The CDR3 loop reads CSAETGAYEQYF. The CDR3 bases are TGCAGCGCTGAGACAGGAGCCTACGAGCAGTACTTC.

CDR3 nucleotide sequence: TGCAGTGCTAGTTCCAGCGGGGGGGCCGGGGAGCTGTTTTTT. Residues: CSASSSGGAGELFF. The chain employs TRBV20-1 and TRBJ2-2, with 10 bases lining up with TRBD2. V lost 3 bases to trimming and J lost 6 bases; unmatched junction nucleotides: 4. Looked up from germline, CDR1 is DFQATT and CDR2 is SNEGSKA (reference sequence). The CDR3 consists of 14 residues.

About this clone: Other DNA sequences within the sample encode an identical CDR3. The chain combines TRBV19 with TRBJ1-5, with no clear D. Trimming stripped 1 base from V and 4 bases from J, with 5 bases between. This CDR3 has 13 amino acids. CDR1 and CDR2 (germline): LNHDA, SQIVND (reference sequence). CDR3: CASSIGGNQPQHF. CDR3 in DNA: TGTGCCAGTAGTATAGGAGGGAATCAGCCCCAGCATTTT.

The chain combines TRBV18 with TRBJ2-1, with 8 bases lining up with TRBD2. Unmatched junction bases numbered 5, after V lost 4 bases and J lost 3 bases. This CDR3 spans 15 amino acids. Germline V lookup: CDR1 KGHSH, CDR2 LQKENI. CDR3 protein: CASSQTSADYNEQFF. For the CDR3, the DNA is TGTGCCAGCTCACAGACTAGCGCTGACTACAATGAGCAGTTCTTC.

The chain has TRBV3-1 (or the pseudogene TRBV3-2) and TRBJ1-5; 12 bases map to TRBD1. The CDR3 sequence is 17 residues long. CDR1 LGHDT and CDR2 YNNKEL come from the germline V gene (reference sequence). V trimming: 3 bases; J trimming: 6 bases; junction bases outside the gene matches: 9. CDR3 in DNA: TGTGCCAGCAGCCATGGGGGACAGGGGGCAGGGGGTCAGCCCCAGCATTTT. Encoded protein: CASSHGGQGAGGQPQHF.

The rearrangement uses TRBV28 and TRBJ1-6; unclear D gene. The V and J ends lost 9 bases and 3 bases respectively, with 9 bases between them. The CDR3 spans 13 residues. Germline lookup yields CDR1 MDHEN and CDR2 SYDVKM. CDR3 sequence: CASEGIYNSPLHF. CDR3 sequence (DNA): TGTGCCAGTGAGGGTATCTATAATTCACCCCTCCACTTT.

This chain joins TRBV5-5 and TRBJ2-2; possibly TRBD1 for D (5 bases). CDR3 size: 17 residues. The germline V gene has CDR1 SGHKS and CDR2 YYEKEE (reference sequence). V was cut by 3 bases and J by 0 bases, with 15 bases left in between. The CDR3 loop reads CASSSTMTASNTGELFF. The CDR3 DNA is TGTGCCAGCAGCTCTACTATGACAGCTTCGAACACCGGGGAGCTGTTTTTT.

Points on this clone: Other DNA variants within this sample encode the same CDR3. V and J are TRBV18 and TRBJ2-1; D not certain. The CDR3 covers 15 residues. The V gene's germline CDR1 is KGHSH and CDR2 LQKENI. V shed 3 bases and J shed 0 bases, with 9 bases lying between them. The CDR3 region is CASSPDLSSYNEQFF. The CDR3 coding sequence is TGTGCCAGCTCACCTGATCTGAGCTCCTACAATGAGCAGTTCTTC.

In DNA form, the CDR3 reads TGTGCCAGCAGGGGGACTAGCGGGGGCACAGATACGCAGTATTTT. This translates into CASRGTSGGTDTQYF. This chain uses TRBV7-9 with TRBJ2-3; 13 bases line up with TRBD2. This CDR3 spans 15 amino acids. The V gene's germline CDR1 is SEHNR and CDR2 FQNEAQ (reference sequence). Trimming removed 6 bases from V and 1 base from J; junction bases left unmatched: 1.

CDR3 DNA: TGTGCCAGCAGTTACTCCCCTAGCGCGGGATGGTACAATGAGCAGTTCTTC. As protein: CASSYSPSAGWYNEQFF. The chain employs TRBV5-4 and TRBJ2-1; perhaps TRBD2 as D (6 bases). Trimming took off 5 bases at V and 4 bases at J, with 22 bases between the two ends. This CDR3 comprises 17 residues. Germline V gene lookup returns CDR1 SGHNT and CDR2 YYREEE (reference sequence).

The chain is built from TRBV30 and TRBJ1-2; 8 nucleotides match TRBD1. V was pared by 4 bases and J by 3 bases, with 10 bases of the junction left unmatched. The CDR3 has 15 residues. The V gene's germline CDR1 is GTSNPN and CDR2 SVGIG (reference sequence). This CDR3 reads CAWKRAGTGDYGYTF. Here the CDR3 DNA reads TGTGCCTGGAAGAGAGCCGGGACAGGCGACTATGGCTACACCTTC.

The V and J genes are TRBV30 and TRBJ1-1; D remains ambiguous. This CDR3 has 11 amino acids. Germline-derived CDR1 and CDR2 are GTSNPN and SVGIG (reference sequence). Trimming removed 0 bases from V and 11 bases from J, with 10 bases in between. The CDR3 sequence is CAWSVKLRAFF. The DNA for the CDR3 is TGTGCCTGGAGTGTAAAGCTTCGGGCTTTCTTT. Together with reference TRBV30 and TRBJ1-1, the CDR3 gives the full variable domain: SQTIHQWPATLVQPVGSPLSLECTVEGTSNPNLYWYRQAAGRGLQLLFYSVGIGQISSEVPQNLSASRPQDRQFILSSKKLLLSDSGFYLCAWSVKLRAFFGQGTRLTVV.

The rearrangement uses TRBV2 and TRBJ1-1; D is possibly TRBD1 (5 bases). V dropped 3 bases and J dropped 8 bases, with 13 bases sitting between them. CDR1 is SNHLY, CDR2 FYNNEI, per germline. The CDR3 loop spans 13 amino acids. CDR3 in amino acids: CASSERWQGEAFF. The DNA of the CDR3 is TGTGCCAGCAGTGAGAGGTGGCAGGGAGAAGCTTTCTTT. Complete variable domain (other parts from reference TRBV2 and TRBJ1-1): EPEVTQTPSHQVTQMGQEVILRCVPISNHLYFYWYRQILGQKVEFLVSFYNNEISEKSEIFDDQFSVERPDGSNFTLKIRSTKLEDSAMYFCASSERWQGEAFFGQGTRLTVV.

This sequence joins TRBV28 and TRBJ2-7; 8 bases map to TRBD1. The CDR3 has 12 amino acids. The J segment lost 8 bases and the V segment lost 7 bases, leaving 7 bases of the junction unmatched. Germline loops: CDR1 MDHEN, CDR2 SYDVKM. In DNA, the CDR3 is TGTGCCAGCACTGGGGGACAGGTTCAGCAGTACTTC. It is translated as CASTGGQVQQYF.

This chain links TRBV12-5 with TRBJ1-5; the D gene is possibly TRBD1 (5 bases). The V gene lost 6 bases and the J gene lost 10 bases, with 13 bases spanning the gap. There are 12 residues in the CDR3. Germline V CDR1 and CDR2: LGHNT, FRNRAP. The CDR3 DNA sequence: TGTGCTAGTGGCGGGGGGGAAGCTCCCCAGCATTTT. It specifies CASGGGEAPQHF.

The chain uses TRBV30 and TRBJ1-4; TRBD1 matches 9 bases. CDR3 length: 17 amino acids. V trimming: 2 bases; J trimming: 7 bases; junction bases outside the gene matches: 14. Germline lookup yields CDR1 GTSNPN and CDR2 SVGIG (reference sequence). CDR3: CAWSPSRDRVYGEKLFF. In nucleotides, the CDR3 is TGTGCCTGGAGTCCGTCCCGGGACAGGGTATACGGTGAAAAACTGTTTTTT.

This clone was observed a few times. CDR3 coding DNA: TGTGCCAGCAGTAAACAGGCCCCCCGCACAGATACGCAGTATTTT. It encodes CASSKQAPRTDTQYF. The chain links TRBV6-5 to TRBJ2-3; D perhaps matches TRBD1 (5 bases). CDR1 MNHEY and CDR2 SVGAGI come from the germline V gene. The V end was cut by 5 bases, the J end by 1 base, with 13 bases between. The CDR3 sequence is 15 residues long.

J is TRBJ2-7 and V is TRBV28; 13 bases match TRBD2. J lost 6 bases, V lost 2 bases, and 7 bases had no gene match. Germline assignment: CDR1 MDHEN and CDR2 SYDVKM. This CDR3 is built from 16 residues. The CDR3 coding sequence is TGTGCCAGCAGTTTAGGGGGGGGACTAGCGGGATTCGAGCAGTACTTC. Translated: CASSLGGGLAGFEQYF.